The source of this TCR beta chain is a study of T cell responses to AZD1222 COVID-19 vaccine. Study-wide results and limits: It should be noted that donors were predominantly white British and more often female, and clonal diversity was possibly underestimated. Targets within unmutated variant regions were reportedly found for nearly half of spike-specific TCRs. CD4 TCRs covered the whole spike, strongest at regions 160-218 and 743-854. Recipients of AZD1222 seropositive at baseline numbered only 6 or 7.

Comment on this clone: Its antigen is as yet unknown.

The CDR3 is 17 residues long. Germline assignment: CDR1 MDHEN and CDR2 SYDVKM. The J segment lost 0 bases and the V segment lost 6 bases, leaving 8 bases of the junction unmatched. Profiled with immunoSEQ multiplex PCR; TCRdb holds only in-frame clones, not every one. The sample lists more than 95,000 clones, roughly 88% seen once, with about 4.2% in the top ten. The sample in question was peripheral blood, obtained on day 0 of MenACWY control vaccination. The gene calls are TRBV28 and TRBJ2-6, with 7 bases identical to TRBD1. This sequence was found in an adult in good health. The CDR3 is CASRTGTVLSGANVLTF. CDR3 bases: TGTGCCAGCAGGACCGGGACAGTCCTCTCTGGGGCCAACGTCCTGACTTTC.